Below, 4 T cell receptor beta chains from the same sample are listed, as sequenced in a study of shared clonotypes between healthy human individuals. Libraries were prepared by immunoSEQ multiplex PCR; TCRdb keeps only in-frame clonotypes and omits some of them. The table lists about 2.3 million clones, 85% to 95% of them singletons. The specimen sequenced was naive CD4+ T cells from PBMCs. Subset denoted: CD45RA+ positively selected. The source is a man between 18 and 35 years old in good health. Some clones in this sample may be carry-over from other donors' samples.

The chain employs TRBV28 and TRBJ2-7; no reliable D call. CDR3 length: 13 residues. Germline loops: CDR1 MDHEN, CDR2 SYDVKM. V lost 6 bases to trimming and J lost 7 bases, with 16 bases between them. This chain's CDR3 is CASRIGPKGEQYF. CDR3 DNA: TGTGCCAGCAGAATAGGACCCAAAGGGGAGCAGTACTTC.

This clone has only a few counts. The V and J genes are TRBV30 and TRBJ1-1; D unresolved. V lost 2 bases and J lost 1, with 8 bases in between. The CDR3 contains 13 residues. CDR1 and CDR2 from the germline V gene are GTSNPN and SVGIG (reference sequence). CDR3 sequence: CAWSNEWNTEAFF. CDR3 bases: TGTGCCTGGAGTAATGAATGGAACACTGAAGCTTTCTTT.

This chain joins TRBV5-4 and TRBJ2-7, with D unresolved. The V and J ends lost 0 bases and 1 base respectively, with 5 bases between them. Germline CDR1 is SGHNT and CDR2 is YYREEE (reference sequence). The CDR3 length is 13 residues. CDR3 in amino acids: CASSLAMSYEQYF. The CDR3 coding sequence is TGTGCCAGCAGCTTGGCTATGTCCTACGAGCAGTACTTC.

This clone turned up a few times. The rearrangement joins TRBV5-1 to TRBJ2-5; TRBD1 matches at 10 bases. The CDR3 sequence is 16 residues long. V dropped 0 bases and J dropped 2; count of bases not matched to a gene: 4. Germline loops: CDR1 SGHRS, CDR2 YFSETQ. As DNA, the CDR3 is TGCGCCAGCAGCTTGGATGTGGGACAGGGGCAAGAGACCCAGTACTTC. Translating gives CASSLDVGQGQETQYF. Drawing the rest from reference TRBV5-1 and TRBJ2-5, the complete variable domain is KAGVTQTPRYLIKTRGQQVTLSCSPISGHRSVSWYQQTPGQGLQFLFEYFSETQRNKGNFPGRFSGRQFSNSRSEMNVSTLELGDSALYLCASSLDVGQGQETQYFGPGTRLLVL.